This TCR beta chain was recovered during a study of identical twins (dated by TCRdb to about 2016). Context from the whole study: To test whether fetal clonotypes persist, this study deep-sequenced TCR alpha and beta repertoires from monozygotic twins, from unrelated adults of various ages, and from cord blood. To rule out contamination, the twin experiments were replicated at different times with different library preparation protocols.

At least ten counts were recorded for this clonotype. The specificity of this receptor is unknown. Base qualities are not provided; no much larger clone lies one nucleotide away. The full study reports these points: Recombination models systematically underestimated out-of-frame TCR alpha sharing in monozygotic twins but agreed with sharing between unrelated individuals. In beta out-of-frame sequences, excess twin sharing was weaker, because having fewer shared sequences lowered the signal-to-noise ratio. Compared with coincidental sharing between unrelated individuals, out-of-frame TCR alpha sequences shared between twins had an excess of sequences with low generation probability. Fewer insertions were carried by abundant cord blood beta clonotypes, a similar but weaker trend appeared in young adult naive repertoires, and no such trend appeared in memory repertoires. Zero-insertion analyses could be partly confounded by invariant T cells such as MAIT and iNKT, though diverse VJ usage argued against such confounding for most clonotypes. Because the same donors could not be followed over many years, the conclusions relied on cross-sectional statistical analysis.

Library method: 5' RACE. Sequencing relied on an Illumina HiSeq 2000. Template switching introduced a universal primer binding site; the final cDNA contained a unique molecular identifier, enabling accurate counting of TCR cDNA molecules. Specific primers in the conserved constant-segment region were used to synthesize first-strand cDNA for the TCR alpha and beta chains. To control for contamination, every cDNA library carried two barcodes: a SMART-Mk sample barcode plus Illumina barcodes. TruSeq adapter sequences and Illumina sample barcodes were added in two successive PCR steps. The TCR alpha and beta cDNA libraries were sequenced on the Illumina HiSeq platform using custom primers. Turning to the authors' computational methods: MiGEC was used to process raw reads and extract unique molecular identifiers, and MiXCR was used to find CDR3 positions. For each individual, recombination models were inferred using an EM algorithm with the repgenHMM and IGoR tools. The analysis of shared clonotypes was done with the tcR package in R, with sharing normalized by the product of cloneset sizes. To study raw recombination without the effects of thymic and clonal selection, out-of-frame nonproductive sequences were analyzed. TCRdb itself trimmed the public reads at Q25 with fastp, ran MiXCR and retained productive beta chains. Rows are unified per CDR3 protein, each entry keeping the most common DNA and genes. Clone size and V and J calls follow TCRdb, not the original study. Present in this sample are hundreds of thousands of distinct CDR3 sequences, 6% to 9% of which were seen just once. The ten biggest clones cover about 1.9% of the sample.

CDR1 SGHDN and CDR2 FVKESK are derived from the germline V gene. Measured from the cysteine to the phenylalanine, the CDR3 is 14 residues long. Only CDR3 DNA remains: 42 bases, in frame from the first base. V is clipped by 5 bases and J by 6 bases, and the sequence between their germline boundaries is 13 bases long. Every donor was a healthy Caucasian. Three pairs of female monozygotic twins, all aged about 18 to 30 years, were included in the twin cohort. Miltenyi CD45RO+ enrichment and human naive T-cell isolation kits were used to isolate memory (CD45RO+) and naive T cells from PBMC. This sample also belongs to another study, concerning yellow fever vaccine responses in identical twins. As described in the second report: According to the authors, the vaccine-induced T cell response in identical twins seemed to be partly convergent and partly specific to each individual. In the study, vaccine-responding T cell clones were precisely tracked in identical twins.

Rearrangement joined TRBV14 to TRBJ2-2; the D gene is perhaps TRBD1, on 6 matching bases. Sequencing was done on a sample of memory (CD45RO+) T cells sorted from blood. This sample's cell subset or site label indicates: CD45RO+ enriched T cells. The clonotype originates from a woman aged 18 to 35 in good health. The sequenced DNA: TGTGCCAGCAGCAAGGCAACAGGGCCCGGGGAGCTGTTTTTT. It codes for CASSKATGPGELFF.